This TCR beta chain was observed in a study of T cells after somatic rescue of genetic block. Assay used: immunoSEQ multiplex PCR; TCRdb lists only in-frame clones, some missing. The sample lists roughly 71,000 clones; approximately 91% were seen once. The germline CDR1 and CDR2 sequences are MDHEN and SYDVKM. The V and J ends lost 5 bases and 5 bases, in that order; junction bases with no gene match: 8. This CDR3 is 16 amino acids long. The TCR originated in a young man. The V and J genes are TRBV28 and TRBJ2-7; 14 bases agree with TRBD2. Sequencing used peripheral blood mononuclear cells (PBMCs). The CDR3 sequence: CASSTRTSGRFNEQYF. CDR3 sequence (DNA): TGTGCCAGCAGTACGCGGACTAGCGGGAGGTTTAACGAGCAGTACTTC.